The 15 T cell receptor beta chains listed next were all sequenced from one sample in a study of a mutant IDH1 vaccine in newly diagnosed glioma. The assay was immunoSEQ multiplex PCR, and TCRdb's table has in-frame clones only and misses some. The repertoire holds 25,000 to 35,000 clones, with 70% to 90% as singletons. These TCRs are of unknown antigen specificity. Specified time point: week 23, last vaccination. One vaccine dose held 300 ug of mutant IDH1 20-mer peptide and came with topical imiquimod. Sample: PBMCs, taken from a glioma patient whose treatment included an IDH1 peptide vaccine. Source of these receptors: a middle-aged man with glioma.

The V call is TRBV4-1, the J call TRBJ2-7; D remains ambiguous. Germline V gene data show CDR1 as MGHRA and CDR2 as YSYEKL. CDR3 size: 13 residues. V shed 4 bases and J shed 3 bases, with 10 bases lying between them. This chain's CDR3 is CASSPDINYEQYF. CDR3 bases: TGCGCCAGCAGCCCCGACATAAACTACGAGCAGTACTTC.

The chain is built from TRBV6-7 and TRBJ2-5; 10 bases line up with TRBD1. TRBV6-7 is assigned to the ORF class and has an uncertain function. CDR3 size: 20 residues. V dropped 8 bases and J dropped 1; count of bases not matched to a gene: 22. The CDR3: CASLTGGGHSSELPQETQYF. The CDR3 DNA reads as TGTGCCAGCTTGACAGGGGGCGGTCACTCTTCCGAACTTCCCCAAGAGACCCAGTACTTC.

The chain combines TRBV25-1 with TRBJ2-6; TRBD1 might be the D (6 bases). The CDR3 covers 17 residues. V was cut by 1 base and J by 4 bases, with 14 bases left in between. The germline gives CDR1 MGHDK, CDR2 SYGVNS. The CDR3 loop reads CASSEWRPGDGANVLTF. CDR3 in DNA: TGTGCCAGCAGTGAATGGAGGCCAGGGGACGGGGCCAACGTCCTGACTTTC.

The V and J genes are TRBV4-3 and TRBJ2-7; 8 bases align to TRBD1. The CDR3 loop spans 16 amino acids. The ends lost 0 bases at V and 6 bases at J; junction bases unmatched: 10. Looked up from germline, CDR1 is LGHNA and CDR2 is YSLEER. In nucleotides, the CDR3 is TGCGCCAGCAGCCAAGAGATCGGGACAGGCCACATCGAGCAGTACTTC. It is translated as CASSQEIGTGHIEQYF.

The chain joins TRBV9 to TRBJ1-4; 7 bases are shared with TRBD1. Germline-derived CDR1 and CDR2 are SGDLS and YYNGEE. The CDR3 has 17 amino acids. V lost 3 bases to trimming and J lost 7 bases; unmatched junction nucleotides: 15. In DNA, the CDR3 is TGTGCCAGCAGCGGAGGTCCTAGAGGACAGGCGGGTGAAAAACTGTTTTTT. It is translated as CASSGGPRGQAGEKLFF.

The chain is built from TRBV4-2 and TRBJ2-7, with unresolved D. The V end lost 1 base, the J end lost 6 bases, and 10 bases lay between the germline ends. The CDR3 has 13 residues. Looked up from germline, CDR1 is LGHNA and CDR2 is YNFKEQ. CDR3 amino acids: CASSQASGVEQYF. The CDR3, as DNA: TGTGCCAGCAGCCAAGCGTCAGGAGTCGAGCAGTACTTC.

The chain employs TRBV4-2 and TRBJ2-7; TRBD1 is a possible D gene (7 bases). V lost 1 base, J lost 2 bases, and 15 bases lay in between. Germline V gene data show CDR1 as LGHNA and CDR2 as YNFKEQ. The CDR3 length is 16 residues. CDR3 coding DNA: TGTGCCAGCAGCCAAGCCCAGGGGGGCTCGACCTACGAGCAGTACTTC. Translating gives CASSQAQGGSTYEQYF.

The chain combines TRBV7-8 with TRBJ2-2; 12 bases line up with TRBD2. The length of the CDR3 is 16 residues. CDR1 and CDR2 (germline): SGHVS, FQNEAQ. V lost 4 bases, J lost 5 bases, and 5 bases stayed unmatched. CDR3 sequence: CASSSGLAGWTGELFF. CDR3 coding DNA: TGTGCCAGCAGCTCAGGACTAGCGGGATGGACCGGGGAGCTGTTTTTT.

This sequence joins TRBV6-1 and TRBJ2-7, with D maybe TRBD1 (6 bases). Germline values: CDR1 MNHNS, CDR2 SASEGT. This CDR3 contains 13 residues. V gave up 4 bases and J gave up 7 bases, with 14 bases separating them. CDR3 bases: TGTGCCAGCAGTGGGCGGCAGGGGCGTGAGCAGTACTTC. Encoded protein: CASSGRQGREQYF.

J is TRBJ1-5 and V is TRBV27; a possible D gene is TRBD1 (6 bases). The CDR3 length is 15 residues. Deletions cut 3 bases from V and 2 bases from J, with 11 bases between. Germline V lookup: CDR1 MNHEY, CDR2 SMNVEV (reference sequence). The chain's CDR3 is CASSFSPGGNQPQHF. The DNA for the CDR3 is TGTGCCAGCAGTTTTTCCCCAGGGGGCAATCAGCCCCAGCATTTT.

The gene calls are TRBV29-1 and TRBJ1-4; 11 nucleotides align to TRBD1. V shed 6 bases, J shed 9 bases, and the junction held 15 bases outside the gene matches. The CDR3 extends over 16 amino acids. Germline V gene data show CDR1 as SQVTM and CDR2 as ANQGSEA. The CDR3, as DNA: TGCAGCGTCCCACCCCACCGGGGACAGGGGGAGCAAAAACTGTTTTTT. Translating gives CSVPPHRGQGEQKLFF.

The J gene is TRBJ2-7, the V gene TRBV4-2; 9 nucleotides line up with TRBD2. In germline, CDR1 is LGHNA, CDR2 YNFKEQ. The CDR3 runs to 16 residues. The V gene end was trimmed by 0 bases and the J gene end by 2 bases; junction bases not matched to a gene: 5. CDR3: CASSQDWSGRTYEQYF. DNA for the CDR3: TGTGCCAGCAGCCAAGATTGGAGCGGGAGGACCTACGAGCAGTACTTC.

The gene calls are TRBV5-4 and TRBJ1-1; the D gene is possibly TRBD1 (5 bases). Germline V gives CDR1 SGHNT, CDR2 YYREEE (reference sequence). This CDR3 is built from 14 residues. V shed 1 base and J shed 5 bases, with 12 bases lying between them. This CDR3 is CASSLNWGGTEAFF. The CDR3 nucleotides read TGTGCCAGCAGCTTGAATTGGGGGGGTACTGAAGCTTTCTTT.

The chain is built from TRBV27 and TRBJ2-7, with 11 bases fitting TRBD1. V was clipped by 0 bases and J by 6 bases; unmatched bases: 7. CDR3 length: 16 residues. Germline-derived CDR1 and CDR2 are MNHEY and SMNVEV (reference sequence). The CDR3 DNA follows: TGTGCCAGCAGTTTATCCCCGGGACAGGGGGGGCGCGAGCAGTACTTC. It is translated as CASSLSPGQGGREQYF.

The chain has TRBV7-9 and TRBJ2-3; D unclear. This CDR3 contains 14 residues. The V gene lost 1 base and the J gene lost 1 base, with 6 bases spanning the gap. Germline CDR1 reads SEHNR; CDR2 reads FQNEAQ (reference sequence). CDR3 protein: CASSLGIRTDTQYF. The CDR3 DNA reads TGTGCCAGCAGCTTAGGAATCCGCACAGATACGCAGTATTTT.